This T cell receptor (beta chain) was found in a study of blood T cell repertoires in COVID-19. Profiled with immunoSEQ multiplex PCR; TCRdb holds only in-frame clones, not every one. The profile shows 300,000 to 400,000 clones, roughly 90% of them singletons. Trimming removed 3 bases from V and 5 bases from J; junction bases left unmatched: 6. The CDR3 has 15 amino acids. From germline, CDR1 is LGHDT and CDR2 YNNKEL (reference sequence). The receptor was isolated from a man aged 25 to 40 with COVID-19, enrolled during active disease. The specimen was peripheral blood. The chain has TRBV3-1 (or the pseudogene TRBV3-2) and TRBJ2-5, with 10 nucleotides matching TRBD1. Written as DNA, the CDR3 is TGTGCCAGCAGCCAGGGACAGGGGCCCCCGGAGACCCAGTACTTC. The encoded protein is CASSQGQGPPETQYF.